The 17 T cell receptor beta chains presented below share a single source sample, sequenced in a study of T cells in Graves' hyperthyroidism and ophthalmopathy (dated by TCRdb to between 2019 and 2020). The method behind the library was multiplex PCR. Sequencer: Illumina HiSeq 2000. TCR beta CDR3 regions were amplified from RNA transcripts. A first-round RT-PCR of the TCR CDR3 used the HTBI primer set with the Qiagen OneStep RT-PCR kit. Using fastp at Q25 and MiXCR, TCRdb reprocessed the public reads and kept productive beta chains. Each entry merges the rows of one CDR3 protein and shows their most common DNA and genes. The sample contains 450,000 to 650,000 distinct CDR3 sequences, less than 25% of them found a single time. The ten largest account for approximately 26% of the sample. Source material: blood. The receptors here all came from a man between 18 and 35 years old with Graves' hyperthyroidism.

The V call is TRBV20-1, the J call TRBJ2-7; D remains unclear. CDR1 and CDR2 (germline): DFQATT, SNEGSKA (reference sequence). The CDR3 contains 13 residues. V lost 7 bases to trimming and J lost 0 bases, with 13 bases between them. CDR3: CSVRSWSSYEQYF. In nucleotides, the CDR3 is TGCAGTGTCAGGAGTTGGAGCTCCTACGAGCAGTACTTC.

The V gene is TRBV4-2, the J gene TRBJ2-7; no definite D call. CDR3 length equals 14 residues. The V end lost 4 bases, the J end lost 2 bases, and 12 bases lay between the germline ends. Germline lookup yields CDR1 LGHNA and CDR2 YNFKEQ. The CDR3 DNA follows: TGTGCCAGCAGCCCCGGCCTTAGGACCTACGAGCAGTACTTC. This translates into CASSPGLRTYEQYF.

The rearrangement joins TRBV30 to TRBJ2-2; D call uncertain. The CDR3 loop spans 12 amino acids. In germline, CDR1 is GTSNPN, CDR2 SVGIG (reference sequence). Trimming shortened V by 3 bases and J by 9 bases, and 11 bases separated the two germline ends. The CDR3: CAWRRARRELFF. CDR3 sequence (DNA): TGTGCCTGGAGAAGGGCTCGCCGGGAGCTGTTTTTT.

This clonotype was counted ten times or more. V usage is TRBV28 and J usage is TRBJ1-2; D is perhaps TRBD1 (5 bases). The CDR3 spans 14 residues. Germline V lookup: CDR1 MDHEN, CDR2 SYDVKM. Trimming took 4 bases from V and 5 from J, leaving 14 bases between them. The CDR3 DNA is TGTGCCAGCAGTTCCTCTCCTGGGGGTTATGGCTACACCTTC. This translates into CASSSSPGGYGYTF.

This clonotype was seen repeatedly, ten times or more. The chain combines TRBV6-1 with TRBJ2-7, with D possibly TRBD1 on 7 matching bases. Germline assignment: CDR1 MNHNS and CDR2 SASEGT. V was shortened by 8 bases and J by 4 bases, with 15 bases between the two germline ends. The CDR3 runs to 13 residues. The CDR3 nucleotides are TGTGCCAGCGGCGGCGGGACAGCTTACGAGCAGTACTTC. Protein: CASGGGTAYEQYF.

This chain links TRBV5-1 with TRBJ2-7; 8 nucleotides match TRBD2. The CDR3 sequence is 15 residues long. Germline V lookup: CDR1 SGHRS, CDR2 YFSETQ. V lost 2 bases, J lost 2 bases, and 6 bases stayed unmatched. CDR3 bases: TGCGCCAGCAGCTTCCGAACTAGCGGTCCCTACGAGCAGTACTTC. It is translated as CASSFRTSGPYEQYF.

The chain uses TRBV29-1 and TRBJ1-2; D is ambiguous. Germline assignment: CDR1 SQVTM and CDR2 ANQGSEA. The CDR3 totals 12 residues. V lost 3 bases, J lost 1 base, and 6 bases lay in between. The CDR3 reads CSVDGGNYGYTF. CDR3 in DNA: TGCAGCGTTGATGGCGGTAACTATGGCTACACCTTC. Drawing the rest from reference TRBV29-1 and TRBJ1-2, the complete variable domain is SAVISQKPSRDICQRGTSLTIQCQVDSQVTMMFWYRQQPGQSLTLIATANQGSEATYESGFVIDKFPISRPNLTFSTLTVSNMSPEDSSIYLCSVDGGNYGYTFGSGTRLTVV.

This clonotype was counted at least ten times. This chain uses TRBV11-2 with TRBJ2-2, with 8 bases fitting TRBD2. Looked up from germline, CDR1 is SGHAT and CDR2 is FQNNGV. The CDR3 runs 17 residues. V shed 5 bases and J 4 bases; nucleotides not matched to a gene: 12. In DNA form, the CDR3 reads TGTGCCAGCAGCCGATTTGGAGCGGGGGCCACCACCGGGGAGCTGTTTTTT. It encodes CASSRFGAGATTGELFF.

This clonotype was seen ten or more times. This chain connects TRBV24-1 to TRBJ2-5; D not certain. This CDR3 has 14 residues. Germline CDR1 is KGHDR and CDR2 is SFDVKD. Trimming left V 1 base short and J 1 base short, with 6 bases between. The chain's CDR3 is CATSDFGGQETQYF. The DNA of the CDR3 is TGTGCCACCAGTGATTTCGGCGGCCAAGAGACCCAGTACTTC.

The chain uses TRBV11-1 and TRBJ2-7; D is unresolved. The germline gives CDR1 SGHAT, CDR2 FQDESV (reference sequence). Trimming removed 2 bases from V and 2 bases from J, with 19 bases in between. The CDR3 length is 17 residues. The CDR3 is CASSLIGLSKLPYEQYF. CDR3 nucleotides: TGTGCCAGCAGCTTAATCGGCCTCTCTAAACTTCCCTACGAGCAGTACTTC.

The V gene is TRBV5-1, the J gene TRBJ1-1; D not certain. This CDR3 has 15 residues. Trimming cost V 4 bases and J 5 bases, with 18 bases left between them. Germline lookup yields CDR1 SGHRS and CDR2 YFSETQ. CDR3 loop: CASSPRQISGTEAFF. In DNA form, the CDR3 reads TGCGCCAGCAGCCCTCGGCAAATCTCGGGGACTGAAGCTTTCTTT.

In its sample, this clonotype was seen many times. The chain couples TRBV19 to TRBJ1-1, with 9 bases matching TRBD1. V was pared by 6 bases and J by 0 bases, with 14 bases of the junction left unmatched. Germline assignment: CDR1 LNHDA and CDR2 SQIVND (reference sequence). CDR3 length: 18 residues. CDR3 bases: TGTGCCAGTAGACCCCCCCTCCGGGGGACAGGGATGAACACTGAAGCTTTCTTT. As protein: CASRPPLRGTGMNTEAFF.

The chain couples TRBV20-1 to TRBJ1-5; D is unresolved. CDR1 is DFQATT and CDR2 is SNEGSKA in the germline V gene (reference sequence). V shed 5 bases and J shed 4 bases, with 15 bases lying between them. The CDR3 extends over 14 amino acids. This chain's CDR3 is CSADPGWGNQPQHF. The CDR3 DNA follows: TGCAGTGCTGACCCTGGTTGGGGAAATCAGCCCCAGCATTTT.

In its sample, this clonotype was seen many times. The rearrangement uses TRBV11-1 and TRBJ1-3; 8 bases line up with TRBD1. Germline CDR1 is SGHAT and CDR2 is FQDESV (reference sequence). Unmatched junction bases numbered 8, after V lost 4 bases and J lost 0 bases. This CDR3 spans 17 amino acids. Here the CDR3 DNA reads TGTGCCAGCAGCTCCCGATCACAGGGGGTCTCTGGAAACACCATATATTTT. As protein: CASSSRSQGVSGNTIYF. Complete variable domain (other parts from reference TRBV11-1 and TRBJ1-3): EAEVAQSPRYKITEKSQAVAFWCDPISGHATLYWYRQILGQGPELLVQFQDESVVDDSQLPKDRFSAERLKGVDSTLKIQPAELGDSAMYLCASSSRSQGVSGNTIYFGEGSWLTVV.

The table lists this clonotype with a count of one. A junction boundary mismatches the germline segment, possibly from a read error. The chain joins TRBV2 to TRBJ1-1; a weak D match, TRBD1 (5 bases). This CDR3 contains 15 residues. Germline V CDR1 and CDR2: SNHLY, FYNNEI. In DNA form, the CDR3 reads TGTGCCAGCAGTGAAACGACAGCTTCTGTCACTGATGCTTTCTTT. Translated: CASSETTASVTDAFF.

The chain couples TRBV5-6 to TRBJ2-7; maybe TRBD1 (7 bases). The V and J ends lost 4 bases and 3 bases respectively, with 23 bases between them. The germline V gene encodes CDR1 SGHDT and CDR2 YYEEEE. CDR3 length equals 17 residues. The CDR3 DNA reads TGTGCCAGCAGCCCGGGCGGGACAGTTATAATTGGCTACGAGCAGTACTTC. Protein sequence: CASSPGGTVIIGYEQYF.

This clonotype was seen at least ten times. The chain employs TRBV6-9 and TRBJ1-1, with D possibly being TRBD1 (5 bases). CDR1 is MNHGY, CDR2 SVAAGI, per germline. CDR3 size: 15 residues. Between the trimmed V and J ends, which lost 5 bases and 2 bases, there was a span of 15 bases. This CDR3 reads CASSRVVQGNTEAFF. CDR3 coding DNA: TGTGCCAGCAGTCGAGTCGTCCAGGGAAACACTGAAGCTTTCTTT.